The clone carrying this TCR beta chain has more than one count but fewer than ten. What it binds is not known. The data are from a study of identifying expanded T cells in peripheral blood. Assay used: immunoSEQ multiplex PCR; TCRdb lists only in-frame clones, some missing. The repertoire includes tens of thousands of clones, 80% to 90% of them detected once, and roughly 4% sits in the top ten. This CDR3 is built from 14 residues. Germline CDR1 WNHNN, CDR2 SYGVQD (reference sequence). V lost 7 bases and J lost 3, with 12 bases in between. Findings of the study overall: Roughly two-week clone count variance significantly increased as total template count grew.

This receptor was obtained from a person between 18 and 75 years old in good health. The chain links TRBV10-1 to TRBJ2-2, with TRBD2 as a possible D gene (5 bases). Sequenced material: blood. The CDR3 sequence is CASKEGGDTGELFF. The CDR3 region has the DNA TGCGCCAGCAAAGAGGGTGGGGACACCGGGGAGCTGTTTTTT.